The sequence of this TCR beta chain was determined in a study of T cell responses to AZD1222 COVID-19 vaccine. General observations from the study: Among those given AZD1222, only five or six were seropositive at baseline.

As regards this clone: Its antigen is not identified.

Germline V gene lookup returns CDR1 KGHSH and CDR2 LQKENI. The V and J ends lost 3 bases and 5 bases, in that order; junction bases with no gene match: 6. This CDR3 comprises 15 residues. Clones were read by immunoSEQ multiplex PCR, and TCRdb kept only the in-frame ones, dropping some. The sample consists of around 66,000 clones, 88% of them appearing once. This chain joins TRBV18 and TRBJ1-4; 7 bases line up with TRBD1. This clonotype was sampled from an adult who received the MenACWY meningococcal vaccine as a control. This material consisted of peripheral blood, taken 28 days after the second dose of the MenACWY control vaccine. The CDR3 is CASSPRTGENEKLFF. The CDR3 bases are TGTGCCAGCTCACCCCGGACAGGAGAAAATGAAAAACTGTTTTTT.